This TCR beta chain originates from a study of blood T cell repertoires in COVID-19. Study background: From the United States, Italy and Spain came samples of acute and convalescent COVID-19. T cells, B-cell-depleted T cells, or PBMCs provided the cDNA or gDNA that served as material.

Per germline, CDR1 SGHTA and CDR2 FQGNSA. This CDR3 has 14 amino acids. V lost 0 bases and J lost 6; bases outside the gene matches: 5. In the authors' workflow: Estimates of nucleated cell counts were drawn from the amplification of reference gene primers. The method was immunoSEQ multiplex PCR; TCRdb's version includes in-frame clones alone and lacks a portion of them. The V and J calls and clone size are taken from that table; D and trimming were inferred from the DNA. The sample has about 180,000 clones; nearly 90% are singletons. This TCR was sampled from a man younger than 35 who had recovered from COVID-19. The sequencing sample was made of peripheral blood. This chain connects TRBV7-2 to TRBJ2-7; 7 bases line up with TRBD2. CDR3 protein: CASSLALGGTEQYF. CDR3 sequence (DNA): TGTGCCAGCAGCTTAGCGCTGGGGGGGACCGAGCAGTACTTC. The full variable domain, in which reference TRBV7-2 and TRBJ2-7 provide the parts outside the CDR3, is GAGVSQSPSNKVTEKGKDVELRCDPISGHTALYWYRQSLGQGLEFLIYFQGNSAPDKSGLPSDRFSAERTGGSVSTLTIQRTQQEDSAVYLCASSLALGGTEQYFGPGTRLTVT.